This T cell receptor beta chain was obtained from a study of T cell changes during pregnancy in multiple sclerosis (dated by TCRdb to the late 2010s). At the level of the whole study: The study looked at changes in the T cell repertoire across pregnancy in women with multiple sclerosis.

Libraries were built with the immunoSEQ multiplex PCR assay. TCRdb's version of the immuneACCESS table is confined to in-frame rearrangements and falls short of the full clone set. An unresolved V gene accounts for under half of the shortfall where checked; the remainder is of unknown origin. This sample is represented by about 44,000 clones; about 96% of them were singletons. The ten largest make up under 0.9% of the sample. V has 5 bases trimmed and J has 10 bases trimmed; junction bases matching no gene number 10. The germline V gene provides CDR1 SNHLY and CDR2 FYNNEI. The CDR3 runs 13 amino acids, cysteine and phenylalanine included. Left in the record is the CDR3 DNA by itself, 39 bases read in frame from the first base. For this clone: No antigen is known for it. Base qualities are missing; no much larger clone stands one base away.

This TCR was recovered from a female donor with multiple sclerosis, enrolled in a pregnancy study. The specimen comprised peripheral blood, sampled in the second trimester of pregnancy. This sequence uses TRBV2 and TRBJ1-2, and TRBD1 aligns with 7 junction nucleotides. Here is the DNA: TGTGCCAGCAGTCCCAACGAGGGACAGCCCTACACCTTC. This sequence encodes CASSPNEGQPYTF.